Presented here are 22 T cell receptor beta chains from one specimen sequenced in a study of cytomegalovirus exposure and HLA in healthy donors. In the PCR, 60 Vbeta and 13 Jbeta primers were used. Measured with immunoSEQ multiplex PCR; TCRdb has only the in-frame clones, and not every one. Of under 200,000 clones listed, roughly 81% are singletons. Input material: PBMCs. These receptors were collected from a man aged 30 to 45 in good health and CMV-seropositive.

The chain uses TRBV7-2 and TRBJ2-7; D is perhaps TRBD2 (5 bases). CDR1 and CDR2 (germline): SGHTA, FQGNSA. The CDR3 is made up of 14 amino acids. The germline V and J ends were trimmed by 1 base and 5 bases, with 12 bases remaining between them. The CDR3 loop is CASSLGLALNEQYF. The CDR3, as DNA: TGTGCCAGCAGCTTAGGTCTAGCACTCAACGAGCAGTACTTC. The whole variable domain, remainder taken from reference TRBV7-2 and TRBJ2-7, is GAGVSQSPSNKVTEKGKDVELRCDPISGHTALYWYRQSLGQGLEFLIYFQGNSAPDKSGLPSDRFSAERTGGSVSTLTIQRTQQEDSAVYLCASSLGLALNEQYFGPGTRLTVT.

The chain joins TRBV6-6 to TRBJ1-2; 8 nucleotides align to TRBD1. The J segment lost 0 bases and the V segment lost 4 bases, leaving 7 bases of the junction unmatched. The V gene's germline CDR1 is MNHNY and CDR2 SVGAGI (reference sequence). This CDR3 has 16 residues. CDR3 in DNA: TGTGCCAGCAGTTCCAAAGGACAGGGTGCTAACTATGGCTACACCTTC. The encoded protein is CASSSKGQGANYGYTF.

This clone was recorded only once. The V call is TRBV15, the J call TRBJ2-1; TRBD1 agrees at 7 bases. This CDR3 contains 15 residues. Germline CDR1 is LNHNV and CDR2 is YYDKDF (reference sequence). With V trimmed by 1 base and J by 7 bases, 7 bases remained unmatched. CDR3 protein: CATSRVTGVQNEQFF. The DNA for the CDR3 is TGTGCCACCAGCAGAGTCACAGGGGTCCAGAATGAGCAGTTCTTC.

J is TRBJ1-2 and V is TRBV4-1, with 8 positions matching TRBD1. With 1 base clipped from V and 4 bases from J, the junction kept 2 bases outside the gene matches. Per the germline V gene, CDR1 is MGHRA and CDR2 is YSYEKL. The CDR3 extends over 14 amino acids. In nucleotides, the CDR3 is TGCGCCAGCAGCCAAGTGGACAGGGTCTATGGCTACACCTTC. Protein product: CASSQVDRVYGYTF.

A single count supports this clone. V is TRBV7-9 and J is TRBJ2-5; 9 nucleotides line up with TRBD2. The germline V gene has CDR1 SEHNR and CDR2 FQNEAQ (reference sequence). The J segment lost 1 base and the V segment lost 6 bases, leaving 6 bases of the junction unmatched. The CDR3 consists of 15 residues. CDR3 nucleotides: TGTGCCAGCAGGAAGACTAGCGGCTTCCAAGAGACCCAGTACTTC. It is translated as CASRKTSGFQETQYF.

The chain combines TRBV27 with TRBJ2-1; 12 bases align to TRBD2. CDR1 MNHEY and CDR2 SMNVEV come from the germline V gene (reference sequence). The CDR3 loop spans 15 amino acids. V dropped 5 bases and J dropped 7; count of bases not matched to a gene: 6. The CDR3 nucleotides read TGTGCCAGCAGTCCCCTAGCGGGAGGGCTGAATGAGCAGTTCTTC. Residues: CASSPLAGGLNEQFF.

In the case of this clone: The sample holds other DNA sequences that translate to the same CDR3. The gene calls are TRBV15 and TRBJ1-1; D is perhaps TRBD1 (5 bases). CDR3 length equals 13 residues. The ends were cut back, 5 bases at V and 5 bases at J, with 12 bases in the middle. Germline V gene data show CDR1 as LNHNV and CDR2 as YYDKDF (reference sequence). The CDR3 reads CATSRRGGTEAFF. The CDR3 DNA reads TGTGCCACCAGCCGGAGGGGAGGGACTGAAGCTTTCTTT. The whole variable domain, filled in from reference TRBV15 and TRBJ1-1, reads DAMVIQNPRYQVTQFGKPVTLSCSQTLNHNVMYWYQQKSSQAPKLLFHYYDKDFNNEADTPDNFQSRRPNTSFCFLDIRSPGLGDTAMYLCATSRRGGTEAFFGQGTRLTVV.

To note about this clone: Relative to the germline gene, one junction end is altered; a read error may explain this. The chain couples TRBV11-1 to TRBJ2-2; 8 bases fit TRBD2. This CDR3 region has 18 residues. The germline V gene has CDR1 SGHAT and CDR2 FQDESV (reference sequence). The CDR3 bases are TGTGCCAGCAGCGTAGCCTCTACCGGGAGGGCGGGCACCGGGGAGCTGTTTTTT. Translated: CASSVASTGRAGTGELFF.

The chain carries TRBV4-1 and TRBJ1-2; possibly TRBD1 for D (6 bases). The CDR3 extends over 16 amino acids. Trimming pared 1 base from V and 0 bases from J, leaving 12 bases between. Per germline, CDR1 MGHRA and CDR2 YSYEKL. The CDR3, as DNA: TGCGCCAGCAGCCAAGTAGGGGGAAGAGCTAACTATGGCTACACCTTC. It yields the protein CASSQVGGRANYGYTF.

This clone was counted a few times. The V and J genes are TRBV4-1 and TRBJ1-1; 12 bases align to TRBD1. V was pared by 3 bases and J by 10 bases, with 9 bases of the junction left unmatched. In germline, CDR1 is MGHRA, CDR2 YSYEKL. This CDR3 has 15 amino acids. The CDR3 here is CASSQIDRDRGRAFF. In nucleotides, the CDR3 is TGCGCCAGCAGCCAGATCGACCGGGACAGGGGGCGAGCTTTCTTT.

The chain is built from TRBV18 and TRBJ2-1, with TRBD2 as a possible D gene (5 bases). The CDR3 covers 16 residues. CDR1 and CDR2 from the germline V gene are KGHSH and LQKENI. The V and J ends lost 3 bases and 5 bases respectively, with 17 bases between them. The CDR3 sequence: CASSPLLLGRNNEQFF. In nucleotides, the CDR3 is TGTGCCAGCTCACCCCTCCTACTAGGTCGGAACAATGAGCAGTTCTTC.

The rearrangement joins TRBV30 to TRBJ2-2; the D gene is possibly TRBD2 (6 bases). The CDR3 contains 15 residues. Germline-derived CDR1 and CDR2 are GTSNPN and SVGIG (reference sequence). Trimming shortened V by 2 bases and J by 7 bases, and 17 bases separated the two germline ends. CDR3 coding DNA: TGTGCCTGGAGTAGAGGAGGGAGTAATATCGGGGAGCTGTTTTTT. It is translated as CAWSRGGSNIGELFF.

The genes are TRBV25-1 and TRBJ1-1; the match to TRBD1 covers 7 bases. The CDR3 covers 12 residues. After removal of 6 bases from V and 7 bases from J, the junction contained 5 bases not matched to a gene. CDR1 is MGHDK and CDR2 is SYGVNS in the germline V gene. The CDR3 here is CASSRTGVEAFF. The DNA for the CDR3 is TGTGCCAGCAGCCGTACAGGGGTTGAAGCTTTCTTT. Variable domain in full (rest from reference TRBV25-1 and TRBJ1-1): EADIYQTPRYLVIGTGKKITLECSQTMGHDKMYWYQQDPGMELHLIHYSYGVNSTEKGDLSSESTVSRIRTEHFPLTLESARPSHTSQYLCASSRTGVEAFFGQGTRLTVV.

V is TRBV13 and J is TRBJ2-1; 7 nucleotides align to TRBD2. V lost 4 bases, J lost 6 bases, and 6 bases stayed unmatched. Germline CDR1 PRHDT, CDR2 FYEKMQ (reference sequence). The CDR3 has 14 residues. The DNA of the CDR3 is TGTGCCAGCAGCTGGGAGGGACTACGCAATGAGCAGTTCTTC. Translating gives CASSWEGLRNEQFF.

The genes are TRBV19 and TRBJ2-5; D might be TRBD2 (5 bases). This CDR3 contains 15 residues. Germline CDR1 and CDR2: LNHDA and SQIVND (reference sequence). Trimming pared 5 bases from V and 4 bases from J, leaving 17 bases between. This CDR3 is CASSGKLAGRETQYF. CDR3 sequence (DNA): TGTGCCAGTAGTGGGAAGCTAGCTGGTAGAGAGACCCAGTACTTC.

The V call is TRBV4-1, the J call TRBJ2-7; maybe TRBD1 (6 bases). Germline-derived CDR1 and CDR2 are MGHRA and YSYEKL. The CDR3 contains 15 residues. Between the trimmed V and J ends, which lost 0 bases and 4 bases, there was a span of 13 bases. CDR3 nucleotide sequence: TGCGCCAGCAGCCAAGATTCAGGGGATAGGTACGAGCAGTACTTC. This sequence encodes CASSQDSGDRYEQYF.

The chain has TRBV6-5 and TRBJ2-2; 8 bases match TRBD2. Per germline, CDR1 MNHEY and CDR2 SVGAGI. The CDR3 runs 15 residues. The V segment lost 0 bases and the J segment 5 bases; nucleotides outside the gene matches: 2. The CDR3 nucleotides read TGTGCCAGCAGTTACTCGACGGGGGGGACCGGGGAGCTGTTTTTT. Translation gives CASSYSTGGTGELFF.

About this clone: Relative to the germline gene, one junction end is altered; a read error may explain this. This chain uses TRBV6-5 with TRBJ1-6, with 7 bases lining up with TRBD1. The CDR3 runs 15 residues. Per the germline V gene, CDR1 is MNHEY and CDR2 is SVGAGI. The CDR3 DNA reads as TGTGCCAGCAGATACTCCGGGACAGATCTTACGGCCCTCCACTTT. Protein: CASRYSGTDLTALHF.

The rearrangement joins TRBV25-1 to TRBJ2-5, with TRBD2 identical over 11 bases. The V gene end was trimmed by 4 bases and the J gene end by 5 bases; junction bases not matched to a gene: 12. The germline V gene encodes CDR1 MGHDK and CDR2 SYGVNS. The CDR3 has 17 amino acids. DNA of the CDR3: TGTGCCAGCAGTGGGAGAAGACTAGCGGGGAGATGGGAGACCCAGTACTTC. The encoded protein is CASSGRRLAGRWETQYF.

V gene TRBV14 combines with J gene TRBJ1-1; 10 nucleotides agree with TRBD1. Germline values: CDR1 SGHDN, CDR2 FVKESK. After removal of 3 bases from V and 2 bases from J, the junction contained 3 bases not matched to a gene. The CDR3 is 15 residues long. This chain's CDR3 is CASSQGQGKNTEAFF. For the CDR3, the DNA is TGTGCCAGCAGCCAGGGACAGGGGAAAAACACTGAAGCTTTCTTT.

J is TRBJ2-2 and V is TRBV29-1; TRBD1 matches at 7 bases. The junction had 2 bases not matched to a gene; V was cut back by 7 bases and J by 6 bases. This CDR3 spans 11 amino acids. The germline CDR1 and CDR2 sequences are SQVTM and ANQGSEA. The DNA of the CDR3 is TGCAGCGCCGGACAGGCCGGGGAGCTGTTTTTT. Amino acid sequence: CSAGQAGELFF.

V and J are TRBV19 and TRBJ2-7; weak D call: TRBD1 (5 bases). The CDR3 runs 12 residues. Trimming removed 4 bases at V and 4 bases at J, with 8 bases between. Looked up from germline, CDR1 is LNHDA and CDR2 is SQIVND (reference sequence). In nucleotides, the CDR3 is TGTGCCAGTAGTACAGGACATTACGAGCAGTACTTC. As protein: CASSTGHYEQYF.